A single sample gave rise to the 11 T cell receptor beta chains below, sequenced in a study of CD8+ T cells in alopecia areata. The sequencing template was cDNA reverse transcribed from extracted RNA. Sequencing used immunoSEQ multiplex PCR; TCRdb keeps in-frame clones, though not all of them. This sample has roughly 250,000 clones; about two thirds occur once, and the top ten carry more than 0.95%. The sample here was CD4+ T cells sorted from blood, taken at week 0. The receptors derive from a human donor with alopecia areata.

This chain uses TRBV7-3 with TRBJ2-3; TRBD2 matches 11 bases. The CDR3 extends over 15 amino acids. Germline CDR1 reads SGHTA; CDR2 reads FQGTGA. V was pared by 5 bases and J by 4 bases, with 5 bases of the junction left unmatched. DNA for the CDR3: TGTGCCAGCAGCCCCCTAGCGGGGGGCGCAGATACGCAGTATTTT. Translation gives CASSPLAGGADTQYF.

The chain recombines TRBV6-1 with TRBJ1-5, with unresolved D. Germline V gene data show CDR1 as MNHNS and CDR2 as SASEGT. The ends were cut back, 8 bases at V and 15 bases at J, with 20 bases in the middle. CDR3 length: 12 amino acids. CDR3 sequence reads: CASSNPGENRHF. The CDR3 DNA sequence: TGTGCCAGCTCTAACCCCGGCGAGAATCGGCATTTT.

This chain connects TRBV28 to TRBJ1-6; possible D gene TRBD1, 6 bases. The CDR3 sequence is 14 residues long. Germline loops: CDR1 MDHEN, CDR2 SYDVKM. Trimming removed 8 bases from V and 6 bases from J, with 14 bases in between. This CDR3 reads CASGGPVGNSPLHF. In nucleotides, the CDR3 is TGTGCCAGCGGGGGGCCCGTTGGTAATTCACCCCTCCACTTT.

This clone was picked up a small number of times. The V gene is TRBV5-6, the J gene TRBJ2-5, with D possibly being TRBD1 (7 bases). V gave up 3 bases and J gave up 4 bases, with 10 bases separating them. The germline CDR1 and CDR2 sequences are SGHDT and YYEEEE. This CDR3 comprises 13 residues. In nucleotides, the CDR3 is TGTGCCAGCAGCTACAGGGGAGGAGAGACCCAGTACTTC. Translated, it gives CASSYRGGETQYF.

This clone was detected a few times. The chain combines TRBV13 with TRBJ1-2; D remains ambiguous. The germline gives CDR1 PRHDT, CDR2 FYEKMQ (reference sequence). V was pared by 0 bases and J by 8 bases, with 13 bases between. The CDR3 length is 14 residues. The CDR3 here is CASSLGRFGGGYTF. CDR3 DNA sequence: TGTGCCAGCAGCTTAGGCCGCTTCGGCGGCGGCTACACCTTC. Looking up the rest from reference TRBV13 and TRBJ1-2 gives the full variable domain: AAGVIQSPRHLIKEKRETATLKCYPIPRHDTVYWYQQGPGQDPQFLISFYEKMQSDKGSIPDRFSAQQFSDYHSELNMSSLELGDSALYFCASSLGRFGGGYTFGSGTRLTVV.

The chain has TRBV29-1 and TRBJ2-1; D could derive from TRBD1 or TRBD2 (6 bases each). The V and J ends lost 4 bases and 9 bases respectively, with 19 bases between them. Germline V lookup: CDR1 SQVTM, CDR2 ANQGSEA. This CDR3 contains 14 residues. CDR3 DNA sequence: TGCAGCGTTGTCGTGGGGGGCGCGTCCAGTGAGCAGTTCTTC. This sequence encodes CSVVVGGASSEQFF.

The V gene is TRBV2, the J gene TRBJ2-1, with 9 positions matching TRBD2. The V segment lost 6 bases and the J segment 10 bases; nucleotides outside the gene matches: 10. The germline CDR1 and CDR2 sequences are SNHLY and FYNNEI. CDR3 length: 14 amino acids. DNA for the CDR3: TGTGCCAGCAGGGACTATCGGACTAGCGCAGAGCAGTTCTTC. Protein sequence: CASRDYRTSAEQFF.

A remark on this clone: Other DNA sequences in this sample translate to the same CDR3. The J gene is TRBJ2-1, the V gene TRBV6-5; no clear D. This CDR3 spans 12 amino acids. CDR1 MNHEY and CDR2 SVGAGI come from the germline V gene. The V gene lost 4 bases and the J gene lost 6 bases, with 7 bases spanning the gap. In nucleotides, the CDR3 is TGTGCCAGCAGTTCCCTCCCCAATGAGCAGTTCTTC. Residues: CASSSLPNEQFF.

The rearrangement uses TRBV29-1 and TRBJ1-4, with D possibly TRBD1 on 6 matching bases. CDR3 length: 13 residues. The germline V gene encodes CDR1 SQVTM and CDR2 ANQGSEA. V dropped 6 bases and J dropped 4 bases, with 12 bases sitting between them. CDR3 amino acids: CSVVDRDNEKLFF. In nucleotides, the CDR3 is TGCAGCGTGGTGGACAGAGATAATGAAAAACTGTTTTTT.

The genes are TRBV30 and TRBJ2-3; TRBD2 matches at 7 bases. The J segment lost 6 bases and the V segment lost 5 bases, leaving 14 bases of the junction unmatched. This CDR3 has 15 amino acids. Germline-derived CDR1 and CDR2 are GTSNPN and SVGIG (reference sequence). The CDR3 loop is CAWGQEGGLVDTQYF. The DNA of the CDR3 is TGTGCCTGGGGGCAAGAGGGAGGGCTCGTCGATACGCAGTATTTT.

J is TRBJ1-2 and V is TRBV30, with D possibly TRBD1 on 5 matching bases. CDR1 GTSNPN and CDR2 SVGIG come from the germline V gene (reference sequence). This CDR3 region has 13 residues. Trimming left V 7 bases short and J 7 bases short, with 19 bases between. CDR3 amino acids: CASGRGGTSGYTF. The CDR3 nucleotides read TGTGCCTCAGGACGCGGGGGGACGAGTGGCTACACCTTC.